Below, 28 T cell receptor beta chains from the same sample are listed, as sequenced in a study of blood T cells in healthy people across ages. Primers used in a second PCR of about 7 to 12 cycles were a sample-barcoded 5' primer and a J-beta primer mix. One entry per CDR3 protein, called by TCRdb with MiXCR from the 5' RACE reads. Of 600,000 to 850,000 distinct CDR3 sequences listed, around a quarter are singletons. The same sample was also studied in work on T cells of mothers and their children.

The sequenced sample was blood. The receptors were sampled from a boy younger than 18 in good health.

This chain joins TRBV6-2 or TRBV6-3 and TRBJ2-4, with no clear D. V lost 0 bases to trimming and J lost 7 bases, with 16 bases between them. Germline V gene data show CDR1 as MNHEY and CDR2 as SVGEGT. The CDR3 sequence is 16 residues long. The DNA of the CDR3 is TGTGCCAGCAGTTACTCGATACAAGCGCATTCGAACATTCAGTACTTC. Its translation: CASSYSIQAHSNIQYF.

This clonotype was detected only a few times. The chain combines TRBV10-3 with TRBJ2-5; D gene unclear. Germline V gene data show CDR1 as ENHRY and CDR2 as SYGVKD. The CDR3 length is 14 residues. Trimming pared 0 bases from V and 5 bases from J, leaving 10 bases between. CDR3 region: CAISESEVGETQYF. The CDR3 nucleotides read TGTGCCATCAGTGAGTCGGAAGTCGGCGAGACCCAGTACTTC.

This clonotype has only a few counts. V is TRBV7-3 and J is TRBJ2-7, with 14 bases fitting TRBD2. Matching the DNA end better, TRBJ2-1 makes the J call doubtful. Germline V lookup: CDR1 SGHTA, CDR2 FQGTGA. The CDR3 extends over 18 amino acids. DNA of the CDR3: TGTGCCAGCAGCTTAATTGGGACTAGCGGGAGTCGCTACAATGAGCAGTTCTTC. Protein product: CASSLIGTSGSRYNEQFF.

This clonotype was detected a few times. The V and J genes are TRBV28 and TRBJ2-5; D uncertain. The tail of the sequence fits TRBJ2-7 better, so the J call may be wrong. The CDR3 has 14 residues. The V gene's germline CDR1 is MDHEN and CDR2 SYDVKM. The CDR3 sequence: CASSDISYNYEQYF. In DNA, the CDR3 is TGTGCCAGCAGTGATATTTCTTACAACTACGAGCAGTACTTC.

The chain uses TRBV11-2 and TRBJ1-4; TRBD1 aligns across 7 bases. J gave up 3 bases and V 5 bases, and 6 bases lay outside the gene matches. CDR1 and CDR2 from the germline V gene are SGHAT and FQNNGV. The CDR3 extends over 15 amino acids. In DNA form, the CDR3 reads TGTGCCAGCAGCCGAGGACAGGTTGCTAATGAAAAACTGTTTTTT. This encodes CASSRGQVANEKLFF.

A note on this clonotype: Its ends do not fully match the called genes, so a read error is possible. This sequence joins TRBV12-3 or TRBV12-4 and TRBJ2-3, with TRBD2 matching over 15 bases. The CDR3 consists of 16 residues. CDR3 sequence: CASSAGLAGGADTEYF. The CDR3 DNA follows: TGTGCCAGCAGTGCGGGACTAGCGGGAGGAGCAGATACGGAGTATTTT.

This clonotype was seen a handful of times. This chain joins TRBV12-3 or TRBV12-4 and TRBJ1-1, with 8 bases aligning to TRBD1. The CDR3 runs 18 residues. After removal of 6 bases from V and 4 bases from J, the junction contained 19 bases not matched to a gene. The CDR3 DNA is TGTGCCAGCAGACCCGGACAGGGAACCGGAGGAGGGAGCACTGAAGCTTTCTTT. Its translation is CASRPGQGTGGGSTEAFF.

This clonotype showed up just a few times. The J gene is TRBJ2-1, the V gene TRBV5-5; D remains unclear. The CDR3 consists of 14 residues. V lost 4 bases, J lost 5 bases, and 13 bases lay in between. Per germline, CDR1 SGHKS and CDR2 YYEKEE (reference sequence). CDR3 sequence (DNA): TGTGCCAGCAGCGAAGTCTTTACCGACAATGAGCAGTTCTTC. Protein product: CASSEVFTDNEQFF.

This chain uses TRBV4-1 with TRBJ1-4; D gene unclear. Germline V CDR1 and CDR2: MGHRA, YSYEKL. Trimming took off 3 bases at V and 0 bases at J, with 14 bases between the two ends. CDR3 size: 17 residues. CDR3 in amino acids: CASSHQSAVATNEKLFF. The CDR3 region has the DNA TGCGCCAGCAGCCACCAGAGCGCCGTCGCAACTAATGAAAAACTGTTTTTT.

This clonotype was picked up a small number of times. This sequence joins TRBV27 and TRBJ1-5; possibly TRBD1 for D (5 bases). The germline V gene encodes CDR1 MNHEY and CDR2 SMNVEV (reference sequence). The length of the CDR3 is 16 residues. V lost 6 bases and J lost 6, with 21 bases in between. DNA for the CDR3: TGTGCCAGCAGCCCCTCTCCGGCAGGGCGGGGTCAGCCCCAGCATTTT. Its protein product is CASSPSPAGRGQPQHF.

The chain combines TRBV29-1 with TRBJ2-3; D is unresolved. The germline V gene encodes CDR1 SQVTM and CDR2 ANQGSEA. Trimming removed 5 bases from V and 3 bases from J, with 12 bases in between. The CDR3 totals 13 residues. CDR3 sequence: CSVKARLTDTQYF. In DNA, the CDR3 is TGCAGCGTTAAGGCCCGGCTGACAGATACGCAGTATTTT.

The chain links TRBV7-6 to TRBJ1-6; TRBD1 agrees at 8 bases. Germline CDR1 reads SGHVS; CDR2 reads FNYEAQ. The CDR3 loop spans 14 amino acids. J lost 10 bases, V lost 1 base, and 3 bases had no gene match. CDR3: CASSLVPGGSPLHF. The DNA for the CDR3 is TGTGCCAGCAGCTTAGTCCCAGGGGGCTCACCCCTCCACTTT.

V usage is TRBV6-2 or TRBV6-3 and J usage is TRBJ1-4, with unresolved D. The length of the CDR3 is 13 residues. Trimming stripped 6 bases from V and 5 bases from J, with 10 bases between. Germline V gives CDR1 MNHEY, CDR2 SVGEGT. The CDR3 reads CASRTTENEKLFF. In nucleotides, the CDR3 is TGTGCCAGCAGAACCACGGAAAATGAAAAACTGTTTTTT.

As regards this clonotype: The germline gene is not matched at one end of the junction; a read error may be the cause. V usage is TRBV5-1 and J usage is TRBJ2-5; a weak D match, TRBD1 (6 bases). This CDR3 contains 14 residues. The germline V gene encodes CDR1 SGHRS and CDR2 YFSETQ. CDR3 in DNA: TGCGCCGGCAGCTTGAAACAGGGAGTAGAGACCCAGTACTTC. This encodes CAGSLKQGVETQYF.

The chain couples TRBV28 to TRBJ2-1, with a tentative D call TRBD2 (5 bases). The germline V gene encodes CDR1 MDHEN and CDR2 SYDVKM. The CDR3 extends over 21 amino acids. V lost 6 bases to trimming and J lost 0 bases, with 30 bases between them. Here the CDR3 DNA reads TGTGCCAGCAGCTTAGGATGCGGGCGGGCCGCGGCCGAGAGCTCCTACAATGAGCAGTTCTTC. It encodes CASSLGCGRAAAESSYNEQFF.

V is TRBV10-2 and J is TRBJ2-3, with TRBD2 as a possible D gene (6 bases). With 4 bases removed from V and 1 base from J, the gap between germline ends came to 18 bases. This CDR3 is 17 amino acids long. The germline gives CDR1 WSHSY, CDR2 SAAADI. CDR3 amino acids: CASSAIGGTDRTDTQYF. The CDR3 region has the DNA TGCGCCAGCAGTGCGATCGGAGGGACGGACCGCACAGATACGCAGTATTTT.

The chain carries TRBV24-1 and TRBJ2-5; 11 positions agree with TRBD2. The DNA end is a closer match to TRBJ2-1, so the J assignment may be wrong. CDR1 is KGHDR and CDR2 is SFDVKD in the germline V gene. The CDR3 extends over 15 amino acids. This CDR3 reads CATSDRTSGRNEQFF. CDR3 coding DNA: TGTGCCACCAGTGACAGGACTAGCGGGCGCAATGAGCAGTTCTTC.

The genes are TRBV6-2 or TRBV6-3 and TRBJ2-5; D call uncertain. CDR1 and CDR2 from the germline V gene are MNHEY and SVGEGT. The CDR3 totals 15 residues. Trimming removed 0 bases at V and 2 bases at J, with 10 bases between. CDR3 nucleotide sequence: TGTGCCAGCAGTTACTCTCCCCCTGGGCAAGAGACCCAGTACTTC. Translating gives CASSYSPPGQETQYF.

CDR3: CSARDPGWGRNEKLFF. As DNA, the CDR3 is TGCAGTGCTAGAGATCCAGGCTGGGGAAGAAATGAAAAACTGTTTTTT. This rearrangement joins TRBV20-1 to TRBJ1-4; D not resolved. This CDR3 comprises 16 residues. V was clipped by 0 bases and J by 5 bases, with 16 bases between them. CDR1 and CDR2 from the germline V gene are DFQATT and SNEGSKA (reference sequence).

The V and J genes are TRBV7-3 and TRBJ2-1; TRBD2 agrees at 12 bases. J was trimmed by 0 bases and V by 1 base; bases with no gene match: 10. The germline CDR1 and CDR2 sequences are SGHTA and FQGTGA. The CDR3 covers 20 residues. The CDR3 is CASSLRTSGRRLLSYNEQFF. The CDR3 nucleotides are TGTGCCAGCAGCTTAAGAACTAGCGGGAGGAGGCTGCTCTCCTACAATGAGCAGTTCTTC.

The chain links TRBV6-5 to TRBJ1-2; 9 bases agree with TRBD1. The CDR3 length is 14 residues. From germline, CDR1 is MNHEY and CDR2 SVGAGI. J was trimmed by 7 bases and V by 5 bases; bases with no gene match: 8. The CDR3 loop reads CASSPGTGPVGYTF. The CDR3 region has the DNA TGTGCCAGCAGTCCTGGGACAGGGCCAGTTGGCTACACCTTC.

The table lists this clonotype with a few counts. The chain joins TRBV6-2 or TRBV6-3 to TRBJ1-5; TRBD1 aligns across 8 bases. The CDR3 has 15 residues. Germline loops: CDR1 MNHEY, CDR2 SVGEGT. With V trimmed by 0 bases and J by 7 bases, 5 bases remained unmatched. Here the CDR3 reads CASSYSGQVGQPQHF. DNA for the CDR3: TGTGCCAGCAGTTACTCGGGACAGGTGGGCCAGCCCCAGCATTTT.

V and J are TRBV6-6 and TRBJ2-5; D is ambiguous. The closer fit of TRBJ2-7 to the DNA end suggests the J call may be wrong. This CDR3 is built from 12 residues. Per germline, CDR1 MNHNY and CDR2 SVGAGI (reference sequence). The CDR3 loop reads CASRSTSYEQYF. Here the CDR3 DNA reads TGTGCCAGCAGGAGTACCTCCTACGAGCAGTACTTC.

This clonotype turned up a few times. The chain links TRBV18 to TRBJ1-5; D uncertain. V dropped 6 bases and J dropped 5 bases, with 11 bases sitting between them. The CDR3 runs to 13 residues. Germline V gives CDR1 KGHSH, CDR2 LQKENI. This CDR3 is CASSPQEDQPQHF. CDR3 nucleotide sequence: TGTGCCAGCTCGCCCCAGGAGGATCAGCCCCAGCATTTT.

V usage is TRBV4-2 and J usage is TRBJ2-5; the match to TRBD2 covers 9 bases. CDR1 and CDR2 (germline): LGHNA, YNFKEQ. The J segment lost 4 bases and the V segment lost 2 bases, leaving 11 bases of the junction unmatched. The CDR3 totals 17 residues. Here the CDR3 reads CASSQPRSGGTTETQYF. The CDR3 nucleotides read TGTGCCAGCAGCCAACCTCGTAGCGGGGGCACTACAGAGACCCAGTACTTC.

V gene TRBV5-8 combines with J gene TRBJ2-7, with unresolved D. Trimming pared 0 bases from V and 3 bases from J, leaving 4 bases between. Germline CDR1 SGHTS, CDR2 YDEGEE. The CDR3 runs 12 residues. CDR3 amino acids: CASSLELYEQYF. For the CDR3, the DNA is TGTGCCAGCAGCTTGGAGCTCTACGAGCAGTACTTC.

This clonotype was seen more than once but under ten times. CDR3 DNA sequence: TGTGCCAGCAGACCCCATAATACCTACGAGCAGTACTTC. Protein: CASRPHNTYEQYF. The rearrangement joins TRBV6-6 to TRBJ2-7; no reliable D call. The CDR3 sequence is 13 residues long. Germline CDR1 is MNHNY and CDR2 is SVGAGI (reference sequence). V shed 6 bases and J shed 2 bases, with 11 bases lying between them.

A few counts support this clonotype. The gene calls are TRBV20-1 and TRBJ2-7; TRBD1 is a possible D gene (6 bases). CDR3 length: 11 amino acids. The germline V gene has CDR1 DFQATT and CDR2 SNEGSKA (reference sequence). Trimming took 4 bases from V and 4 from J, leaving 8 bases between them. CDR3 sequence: CSAIQGYEQYF. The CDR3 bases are TGCAGTGCTATACAGGGATACGAGCAGTACTTC.